The source of this T cell receptor beta chain is a study of T-cell memory formation after mild COVID-19. The study, taken as a whole, reports: Memory from before infection featured some responding clones, which suggests cross-reactive memory joined. For contracting clones, CD4+ ones sat mainly in CM and EM, CD8+ in EMRA. CD4/CD8 balance characterized clones contracting day 15 to 85, and CD4+ skew characterized later expanders.

Using constant-segment primers, 5'RACE produced TCR alpha and TCR beta cDNA libraries carrying sample barcodes and UMIs. Each CDR3 protein gets one entry after TCRdb re-called the 5' RACE reads with MiXCR. The table lists about 130,000 distinct CDR3 sequences, 5% to 6.5% of them singletons. This clonotype was seen ten or more times. Its specificity is not known. Germline-derived CDR1 and CDR2 are SGHAT and FQNNGV. Trimming stripped 1 base from V and 5 bases from J, with 8 bases between. The CDR3 consists of 14 residues. The sequenced sample consisted of PBMCs or a T cell subset sorted from them (not recorded which). The TCR comes from an adult woman who had mild COVID-19 (a few samples of this study predate the infection). Cell type and time point are not known. The rearrangement links TRBV11-2 to TRBJ1-4; the D is unclear. CDR3 sequence reads: CASSLVGANEKLFF. The CDR3 DNA follows: TGTGCCAGCAGCTTAGTCGGAGCAAATGAAAAACTGTTTTTT.